These 2 T cell receptor beta chains were sequenced from one sample in a study of blood T cell repertoires in COVID-19. TCRdb keeps only in-frame clones here, not all; method: immunoSEQ multiplex PCR. The sample carries 200,000 to 250,000 clones, roughly 90% recorded once. Sequenced material: peripheral blood. These receptors were collected from a man between 65 and 80 years old with acute or convalescent COVID-19.

V and J are TRBV6-5 and TRBJ1-4; D is undetermined. From germline, CDR1 is MNHEY and CDR2 SVGAGI. The CDR3 is 13 residues long. V was shortened by 6 bases and J by 8 bases, with 13 bases between the two germline ends. CDR3 DNA sequence: TGTGCCAGCAGCCAAGAGGAAATCGAAAAACTGTTTTTT. Translated: CASSQEEIEKLFF.

The chain carries TRBV5-4 and TRBJ1-5; TRBD1 matches at 9 bases. V shed 2 bases, J shed 1 base, and the junction held 7 bases outside the gene matches. CDR3 length equals 17 residues. Germline CDR1 and CDR2: SGHNT and YYREEE (reference sequence). The CDR3 DNA sequence: TGTGCCAGCAGCTTATACTCCGGGACAGGGAGCAATCAGCCCCAGCATTTT. The encoded protein is CASSLYSGTGSNQPQHF.